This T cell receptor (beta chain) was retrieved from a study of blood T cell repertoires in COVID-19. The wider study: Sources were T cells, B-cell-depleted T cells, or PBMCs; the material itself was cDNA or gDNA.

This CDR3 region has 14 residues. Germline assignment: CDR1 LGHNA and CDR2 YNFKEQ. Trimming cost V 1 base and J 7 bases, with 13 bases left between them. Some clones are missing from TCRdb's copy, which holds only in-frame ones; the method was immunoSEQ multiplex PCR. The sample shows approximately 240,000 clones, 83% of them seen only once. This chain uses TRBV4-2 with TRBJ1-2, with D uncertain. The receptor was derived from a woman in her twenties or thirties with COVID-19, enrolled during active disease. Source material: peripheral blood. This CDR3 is CASSQGQVGTGYTF. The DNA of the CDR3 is TGTGCCAGCAGCCAAGGGCAGGTTGGTACTGGCTACACCTTC.